The next 13 T cell receptor beta chains were all read from a single sample in a study of monozygotic twins with inflammatory bowel disease. TCRdb re-called the 5' RACE reads; every CDR3 protein appears as one record, without DNA. The ten most abundant clones cover 1.6% of a sample with some 210,000 distinct CDR3 sequences. Sequencing was done on a sample of blood. Every receptor here comes from a human donor with ulcerative colitis or Crohn's disease, or a healthy co-twin of an affected twin (not recorded which).

CDR3 protein: CASSHLLRRREDGYTF. This sequence joins TRBV4-1 and TRBJ1-2. The germline V gene has CDR1 MGHRA and CDR2 YSYEKL. The CDR3 covers 16 residues.

The rearrangement joins TRBV27 to TRBJ1-1; the TRBD1 assignment by TCRdb is unverifiable without DNA. The CDR3 is 15 amino acids. Germline lookup yields CDR1 MNHEY and CDR2 SMNVEV (reference sequence). The chain's CDR3 is CASSFLTGVGTEAFF.

The chain joins TRBV9 to TRBJ2-2. Germline-derived CDR1 and CDR2 are SGDLS and YYNGEE. This CDR3 has 13 amino acids. This chain's CDR3 is CASSVGSPGELFF.

The chain couples TRBV5-1 to TRBJ2-1; TCRdb lists TRBD1, though no DNA is available to test this call. Germline CDR1 reads SGHRS; CDR2 reads YFSETQ. CDR3 size: 17 residues. The chain's CDR3 is CASSPLKGTGAGNEQFF.

The chain recombines TRBV5-1 with TRBJ2-1. Per the germline V gene, CDR1 is SGHRS and CDR2 is YFSETQ. This CDR3 has 15 amino acids. CDR3 amino acids: CASSGDGRSYNEQFF.

The J gene is TRBJ2-1, the V gene TRBV5-1. The germline CDR1 and CDR2 sequences are SGHRS and YFSETQ. The CDR3 extends over 16 amino acids. This chain's CDR3 is CASSIGILKPRNEQFF.

The chain is built from TRBV24-1 and TRBJ1-2. This CDR3 has 14 residues. Germline V gene sequence: CDR1 KGHDR, CDR2 SFDVKD. CDR3: CATSYGGAGGGYTF.

V is TRBV20-1 and J is TRBJ2-3; TCRdb proposes TRBD2, but this gene call is untestable without DNA. The CDR3 consists of 16 residues. CDR1 and CDR2 from the germline V gene are DFQATT and SNEGSKA (reference sequence). The CDR3 reads CSARVGELGSTDTQYF.

This chain links TRBV18 with TRBJ2-2. The CDR3 has 13 residues. The germline CDR1 and CDR2 sequences are KGHSH and LQKENI. This CDR3 reads CASSPPFPGELFF.

The V call is TRBV20-1, the J call TRBJ2-3. CDR1 and CDR2 from the germline V gene are DFQATT and SNEGSKA (reference sequence). The CDR3 is 12 amino acids. The CDR3 spells CSASVSTDTQYF.

V and J are TRBV4-1 and TRBJ2-5; TCRdb's D call of TRBD1 is untestable without DNA. The CDR3 covers 15 residues. CDR1 is MGHRA and CDR2 is YSYEKL in the germline V gene. CDR3 in amino acids: CASSPGGGVRETQYF.

This sequence joins TRBV5-1 and TRBJ2-5; with no DNA, the TCRdb D assignment of TRBD2 cannot be verified. This CDR3 is 15 amino acids long. Per the germline V gene, CDR1 is SGHRS and CDR2 is YFSETQ. The CDR3 protein is CASSRTSGGRETQYF.

This chain joins TRBV6-1 and TRBJ2-7; TCRdb gives TRBD1 as the D gene, but with no DNA this cannot be confirmed. The CDR3 is 16 amino acids. Per germline, CDR1 MNHNS and CDR2 SASEGT. The CDR3 sequence: CASSRPMTGGSYEQYF.